Shown below are 9 T cell receptor beta chains from a single sample sequenced in a study of T cells expressing NK-cell markers. Following a re-call of the 5' RACE reads, TCRdb has one entry per CDR3 protein and lacks DNA. The sample table sets out about 550,000 distinct CDR3 sequences. The sample taken for sequencing was blood T cells: a sorted CD56 or NKG2C T cell subset, CD4+ or CD8+ T cells, or bulk PBMC T cells (not recorded which). These receptors all come from a man aged 18-30 years in good health.

This chain connects TRBV5-8 to TRBJ2-1; TCRdb lists TRBD1, though no DNA is available to test this call. From germline, CDR1 is SGHTS and CDR2 YDEGEE. The CDR3 has 14 amino acids. The CDR3 is CASSSRGTTGEQFF.

The chain has TRBV30 and TRBJ2-5. This CDR3 has 12 amino acids. Per germline, CDR1 GTSNPN and CDR2 SVGIG (reference sequence). The CDR3 spells CAWKGFSETQYF.

The V call is TRBV28, the J call TRBJ1-5. The CDR3 covers 13 residues. Germline lookup yields CDR1 MDHEN and CDR2 SYDVKM. CDR3 loop: CASSLVGFQPQHF.

Here the CDR3 reads CASSPPYPQSNQPQHF. The chain couples TRBV5-5 to TRBJ1-5. This CDR3 has 16 residues. Germline CDR1 is SGHKS and CDR2 is YYEKEE (reference sequence).

According to its frequency, this clonotype is medium-sized. The chain joins TRBV29-1 to TRBJ2-1; TCRdb's D call, TRBD1, is unchecked because there is no DNA. The CDR3 totals 12 residues. The V gene's germline CDR1 is SQVTM and CDR2 ANQGSEA. The CDR3 is CSVHPGDGEQFF.

The rearrangement uses TRBV7-2 and TRBJ2-7; there is no DNA to check the TCRdb D call of TRBD2. Germline V gene sequence: CDR1 SGHTA, CDR2 FQGNSA. CDR3 length: 17 amino acids. The CDR3 reads CASSTFSGSIGGYEQYF.

The genes are TRBV24-1 and TRBJ2-2; the TCRdb call, TRBD2, lacks DNA for checking. In germline, CDR1 is KGHDR, CDR2 SFDVKD. The CDR3 length is 17 residues. Here the CDR3 reads CATSDSGLAGGPGELFF.

The chain carries TRBV5-6 and TRBJ2-1; TCRdb's D call, TRBD1, is unchecked because there is no DNA. The CDR3 spans 15 residues. Per the germline V gene, CDR1 is SGHDT and CDR2 is YYEEEE. The CDR3 region is CASSQDRASYNEQFF.

The chain joins TRBV24-1 to TRBJ2-1; TCRdb calls TRBD1, which cannot be checked without DNA. The CDR3 covers 13 residues. Germline V gene data show CDR1 as KGHDR and CDR2 as SFDVKD. The CDR3 region is CATSDPTGGVQFF.